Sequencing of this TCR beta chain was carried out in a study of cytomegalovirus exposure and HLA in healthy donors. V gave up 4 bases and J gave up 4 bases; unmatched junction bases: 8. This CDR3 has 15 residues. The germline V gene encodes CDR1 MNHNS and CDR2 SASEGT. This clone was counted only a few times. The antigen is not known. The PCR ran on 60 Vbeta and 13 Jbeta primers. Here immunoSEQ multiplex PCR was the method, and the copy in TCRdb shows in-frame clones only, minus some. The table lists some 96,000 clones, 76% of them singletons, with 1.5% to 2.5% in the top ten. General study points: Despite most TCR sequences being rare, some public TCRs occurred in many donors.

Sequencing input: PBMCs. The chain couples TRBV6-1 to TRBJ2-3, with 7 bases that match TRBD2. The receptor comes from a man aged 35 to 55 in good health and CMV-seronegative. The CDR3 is CASSGYRGVPDTQYF. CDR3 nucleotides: TGTGCCAGCAGTGGGTACCGGGGGGTGCCAGATACGCAGTATTTT.